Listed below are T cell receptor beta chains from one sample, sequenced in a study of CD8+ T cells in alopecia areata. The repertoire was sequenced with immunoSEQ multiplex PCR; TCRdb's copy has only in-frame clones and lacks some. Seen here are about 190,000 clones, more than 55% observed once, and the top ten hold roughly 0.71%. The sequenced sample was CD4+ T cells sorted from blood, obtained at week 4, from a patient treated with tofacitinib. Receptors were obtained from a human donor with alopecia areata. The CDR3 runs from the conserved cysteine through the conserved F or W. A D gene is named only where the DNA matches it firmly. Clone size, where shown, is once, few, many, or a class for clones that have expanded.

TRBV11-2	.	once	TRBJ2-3	CASRSAEFTDTQYF	TGTGCCAGCAGGTCTGCAGAATTCACAGATACGCAGTATTTT
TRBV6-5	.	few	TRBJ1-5	CASSYGGQPQHF	TGTGCCAGCAGTTACGGAGGTCAGCCCCAGCATTTT
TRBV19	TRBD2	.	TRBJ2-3	CASSAPGGTQYF	TGTGCCAGTAGTGCGCCGGGGGGTACGCAGTATTTT
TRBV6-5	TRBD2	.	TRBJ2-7	CASSTRRGRSYEQYF	TGTGCCAGCAGTACCCGTCGCGGGAGATCCTACGAGCAGTACTTC
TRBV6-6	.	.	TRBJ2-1	CASSYSSVYNEQFF	TGTGCCAGCAGTTACTCCTCAGTTTACAATGAGCAGTTCTTC
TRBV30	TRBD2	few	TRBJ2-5	CAWSVSPGTSGRAGSVETQYF	TGTGCCTGGAGTGTTAGTCCCGGGACTAGCGGGAGGGCTGGATCCGTAGAGACCCAGTACTTC
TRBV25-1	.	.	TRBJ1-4	CASSDVRGSEEKLFF	TGTGCCAGCAGTGATGTACGGGGATCGGAAGAAAAACTGTTTTTT
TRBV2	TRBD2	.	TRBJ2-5	CASKGEGETQYF	TGTGCCAGCAAAGGGGAGGGGGAGACCCAGTACTTC
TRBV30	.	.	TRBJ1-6	CACTTMAYNSPLHF	TGTGCCTGCACGACTATGGCCTATAATTCACCCCTCCACTTT
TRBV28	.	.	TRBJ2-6	CAISPRLSGANVLTF	TGTGCCATCTCCCCCAGGCTCTCTGGGGCCAACGTCCTGACTTTC
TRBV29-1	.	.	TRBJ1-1	CSAESSVNTEAFF	TGCAGCGCAGAATCGTCAGTGAACACTGAAGCTTTCTTT
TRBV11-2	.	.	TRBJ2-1	CASSFGLAANEQFF	TGTGCCAGCAGCTTCGGATTAGCGGCCAATGAGCAGTTCTTC
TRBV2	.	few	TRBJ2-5	CASSYGETQYF	TGTGCCAGCAGTTATGGGGAGACCCAGTACTTC